This T cell receptor beta chain was captured by sequencing in a study of cytomegalovirus exposure and HLA in healthy donors. Per germline, CDR1 MDHEN and CDR2 SYDVKM. V was pared by 7 bases and J by 5 bases, with 1 base of the junction left unmatched. This CDR3 region has 11 residues. Here immunoSEQ multiplex PCR was the method, and the copy in TCRdb shows in-frame clones only, minus some. The repertoire has approximately 190,000 clones, around 84% of them found once; the top ten carry about an eighth. This TCR came from a woman aged 25 to 39 in good health and CMV-seropositive. The chain couples TRBV28 to TRBJ2-5; TRBD2 agrees at 7 bases. The sequencing input was PBMCs. The CDR3 sequence is CASTRGETQYF. Here the CDR3 DNA reads TGTGCCAGCACGCGGGGGGAGACCCAGTACTTC.